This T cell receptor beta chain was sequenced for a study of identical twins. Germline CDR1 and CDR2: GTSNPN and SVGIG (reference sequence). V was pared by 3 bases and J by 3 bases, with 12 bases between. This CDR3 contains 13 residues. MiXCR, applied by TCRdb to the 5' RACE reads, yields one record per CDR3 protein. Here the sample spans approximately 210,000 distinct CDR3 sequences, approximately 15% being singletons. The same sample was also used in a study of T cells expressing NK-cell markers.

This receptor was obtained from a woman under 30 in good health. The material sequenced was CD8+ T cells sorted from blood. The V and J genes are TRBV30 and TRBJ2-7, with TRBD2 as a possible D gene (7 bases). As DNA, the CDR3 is TGTGCCTGGAGAGCAGGGGAGGGCTACGAGCAGTACTTC. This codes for CAWRAGEGYEQYF.